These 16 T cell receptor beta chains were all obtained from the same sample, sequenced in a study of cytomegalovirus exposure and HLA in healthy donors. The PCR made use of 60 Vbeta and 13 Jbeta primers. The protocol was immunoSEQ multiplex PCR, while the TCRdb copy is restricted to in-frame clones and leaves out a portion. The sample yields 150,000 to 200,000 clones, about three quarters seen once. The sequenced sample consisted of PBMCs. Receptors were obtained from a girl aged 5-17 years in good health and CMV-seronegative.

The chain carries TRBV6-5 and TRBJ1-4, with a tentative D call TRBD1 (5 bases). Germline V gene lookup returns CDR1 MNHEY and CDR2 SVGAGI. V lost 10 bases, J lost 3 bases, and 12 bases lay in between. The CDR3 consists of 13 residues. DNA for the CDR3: TGTGCCACCGGGGGGAATGCTAATGAAAAACTGTTTTTT. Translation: CATGGNANEKLFF.

CDR3 coding DNA: TGTGCCAGCACCGCGGCGGGTTTGAACACTGAAGCTTTCTTT. This translates into CASTAAGLNTEAFF. This chain links TRBV9 with TRBJ1-1; D remains unclear. V lost 6 bases and J 0 bases, leaving 12 bases between the germline ends. Looked up from germline, CDR1 is SGDLS and CDR2 is YYNGEE. The CDR3 length is 14 residues.

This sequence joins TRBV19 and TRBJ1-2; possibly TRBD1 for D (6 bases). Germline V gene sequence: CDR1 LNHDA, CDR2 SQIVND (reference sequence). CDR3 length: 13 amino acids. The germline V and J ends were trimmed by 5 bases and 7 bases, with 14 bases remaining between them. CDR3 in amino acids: CASSFAGEGGYTF. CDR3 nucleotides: TGTGCCAGTAGTTTTGCAGGGGAGGGTGGCTACACCTTC.

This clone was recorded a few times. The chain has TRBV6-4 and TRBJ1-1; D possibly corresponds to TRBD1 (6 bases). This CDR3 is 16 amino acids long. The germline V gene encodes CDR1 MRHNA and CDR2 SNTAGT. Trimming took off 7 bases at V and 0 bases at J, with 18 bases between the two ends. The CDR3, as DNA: TGTGCCAGCATTACACGGACAGTTAACATGAACACTGAAGCTTTCTTT. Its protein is CASITRTVNMNTEAFF.

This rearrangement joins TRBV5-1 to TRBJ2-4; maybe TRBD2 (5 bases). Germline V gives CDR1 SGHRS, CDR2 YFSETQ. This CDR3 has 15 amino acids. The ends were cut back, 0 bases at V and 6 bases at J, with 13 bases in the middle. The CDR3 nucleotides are TGCGCCAGCAGCTTGGGGCTAGCAGTGGGAAACATTCAGTACTTC. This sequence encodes CASSLGLAVGNIQYF.

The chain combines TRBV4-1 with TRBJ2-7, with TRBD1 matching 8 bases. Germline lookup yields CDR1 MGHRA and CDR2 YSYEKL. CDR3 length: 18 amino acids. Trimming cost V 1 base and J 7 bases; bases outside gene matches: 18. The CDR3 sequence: CASSQVRIVGQGLREQYF. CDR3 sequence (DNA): TGCGCCAGCAGCCAAGTAAGGATAGTAGGACAGGGTCTACGGGAGCAGTACTTC.

Here the CDR3 reads CASSEAAGFGMNTEAFF. CDR3 sequence (DNA): TGTGCCAGCAGTGAAGCGGCGGGGTTCGGAATGAACACTGAAGCTTTCTTT. The V gene is TRBV6-1, the J gene TRBJ1-1, with no clear D. V gave up 0 bases and J gave up 0 bases, with 14 bases separating them. CDR1 MNHNS and CDR2 SASEGT come from the germline V gene. This CDR3 comprises 17 residues.

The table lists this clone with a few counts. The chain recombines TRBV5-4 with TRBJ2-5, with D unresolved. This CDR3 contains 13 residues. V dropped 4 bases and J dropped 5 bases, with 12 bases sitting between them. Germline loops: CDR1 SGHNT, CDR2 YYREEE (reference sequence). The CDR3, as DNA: TGTGCCAGCAGCGCCGACTGGCAGGAGACCCAGTACTTC. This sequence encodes CASSADWQETQYF.

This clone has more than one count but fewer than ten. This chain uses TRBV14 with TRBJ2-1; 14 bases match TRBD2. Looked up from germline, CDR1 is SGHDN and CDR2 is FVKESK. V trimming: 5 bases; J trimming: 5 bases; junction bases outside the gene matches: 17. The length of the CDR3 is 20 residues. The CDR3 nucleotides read TGTGCCAGCAGCAAGTCGCGACTAGCGGGGGGGCTCTCTATCCACAATGAGCAGTTCTTC. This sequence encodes CASSKSRLAGGLSIHNEQFF. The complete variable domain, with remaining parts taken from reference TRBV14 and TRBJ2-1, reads EAGVTQFPSHSVIEKGQTVTLRCDPISGHDNLYWYRRVMGKEIKFLLHFVKESKQDESGMPNNRFLAERTGGTYSTLKVQPAELEDSGVYFCASSKSRLAGGLSIHNEQFFGPGTRLTVL.

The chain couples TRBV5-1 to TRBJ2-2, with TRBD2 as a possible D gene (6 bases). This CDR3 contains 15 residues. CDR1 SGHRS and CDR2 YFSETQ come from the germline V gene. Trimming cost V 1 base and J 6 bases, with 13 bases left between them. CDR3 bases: TGCGCCAGCAGCTTGTTGGCTAGCGCAGCCGGGGAGCTGTTTTTT. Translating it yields CASSLLASAAGELFF.

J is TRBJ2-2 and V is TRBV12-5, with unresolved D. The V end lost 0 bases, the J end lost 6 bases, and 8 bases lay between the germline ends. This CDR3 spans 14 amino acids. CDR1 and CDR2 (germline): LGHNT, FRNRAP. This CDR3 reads CASGLVLGSGELFF. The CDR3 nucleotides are TGTGCTAGTGGTTTGGTACTCGGGTCCGGGGAGCTGTTTTTT.

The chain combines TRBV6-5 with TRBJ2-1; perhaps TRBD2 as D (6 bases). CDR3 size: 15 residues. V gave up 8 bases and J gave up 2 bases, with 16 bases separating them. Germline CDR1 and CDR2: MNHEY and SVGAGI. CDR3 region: CASEEGGVTYNEQFF. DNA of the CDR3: TGTGCCAGCGAGGAGGGCGGGGTAACCTACAATGAGCAGTTCTTC.

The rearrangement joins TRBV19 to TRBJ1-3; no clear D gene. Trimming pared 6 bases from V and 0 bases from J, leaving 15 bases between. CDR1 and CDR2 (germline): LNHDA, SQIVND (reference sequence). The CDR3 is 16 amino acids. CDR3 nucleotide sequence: TGTGCCAGTAGAGAAGAGGGAATGAGCTCTGGAAACACCATATATTTT. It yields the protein CASREEGMSSGNTIYF.

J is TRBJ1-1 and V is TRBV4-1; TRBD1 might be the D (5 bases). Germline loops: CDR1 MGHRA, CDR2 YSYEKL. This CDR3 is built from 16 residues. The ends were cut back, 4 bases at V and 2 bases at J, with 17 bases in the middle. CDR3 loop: CASSLRAREGNTEAFF. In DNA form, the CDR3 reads TGCGCCAGCAGCCTAAGGGCCAGGGAGGGTAACACTGAAGCTTTCTTT.

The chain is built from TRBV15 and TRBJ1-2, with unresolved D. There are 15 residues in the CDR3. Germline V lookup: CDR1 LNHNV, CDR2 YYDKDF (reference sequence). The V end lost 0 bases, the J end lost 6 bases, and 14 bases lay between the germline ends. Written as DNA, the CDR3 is TGTGCCACCAGCAGAGATCCCCCCACAGAACATGGCTACACCTTC. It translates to CATSRDPPTEHGYTF.

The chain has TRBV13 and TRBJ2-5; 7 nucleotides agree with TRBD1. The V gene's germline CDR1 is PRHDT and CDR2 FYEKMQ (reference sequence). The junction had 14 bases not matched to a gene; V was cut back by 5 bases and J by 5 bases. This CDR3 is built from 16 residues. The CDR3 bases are TGTGCCAGCAGCCTTCGACAGGGTGCGGTGCCGGAGACCCAGTACTTC. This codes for CASSLRQGAVPETQYF.